Listed here are 17 T cell receptor beta chains from one sample, sequenced in a study of human T cells and chemical hapten exposure. MiXCR, applied by TCRdb to the RACE reads, yields one record per CDR3 protein. The sample carries 240,000 or so distinct CDR3 sequences, 7% to 10% recorded once. Time point specified: pre-sensitization, week 0. Treatment specified: therapeutic diphenylcyclopropenone sensitization with weekly scalp DPC. This material consisted of whole blood, taken in connection with sensitization to the hapten diphenylcyclopropenone (DPC). The receptors were sampled from a woman aged 40 to 49 with alopecia areata. Some clones in this sample may be carry-over from other donors' samples.

The V gene is TRBV15, the J gene TRBJ2-2; 14 bases line up with TRBD2. Germline CDR1 LNHNV, CDR2 YYDKDF (reference sequence). CDR3 size: 17 residues. V dropped 3 bases and J dropped 10; count of bases not matched to a gene: 10. CDR3 in amino acids: CATSRPGTSGSAAELFF. The CDR3 region has the DNA TGTGCCACCAGCAGGCCCGGGACTAGCGGGAGTGCAGCGGAGCTGTTTTTT.

This clonotype was seen ten or more times. The V and J genes are TRBV29-1 and TRBJ2-7; 12 nucleotides align to TRBD1. J was trimmed by 6 bases and V by 7 bases; bases with no gene match: 4. The length of the CDR3 is 12 residues. Germline values: CDR1 SQVTM, CDR2 ANQGSEA. The DNA for the CDR3 is TGCAGCGCCGGGACAGGGGGCTCCGAGCAGTACTTC. Its protein is CSAGTGGSEQYF.

The chain links TRBV10-3 to TRBJ1-5, with D tentatively TRBD1 (5 bases). V was clipped by 2 bases and J by 2 bases, with 7 bases between them. The CDR3 has 14 residues. Germline CDR1 ENHRY, CDR2 SYGVKD. The CDR3 region is CAISEGARNQPQHF. CDR3 sequence (DNA): TGTGCCATCAGTGAGGGGGCGCGCAATCAGCCCCAGCATTTT.

This clonotype was counted only a few times. The chain links TRBV5-1 to TRBJ2-3, with TRBD1 matching 8 bases. This CDR3 is 15 amino acids long. V gave up 6 bases and J gave up 0 bases; unmatched junction bases: 6. Germline lookup yields CDR1 SGHRS and CDR2 YFSETQ. This chain's CDR3 is CASTMTGVSTDTQYF. In DNA form, the CDR3 reads TGCGCCAGCACCATGACAGGGGTTAGCACAGATACGCAGTATTTT.

The rearrangement links TRBV6-5 to TRBJ1-2; possible D gene TRBD1, 5 bases. Germline V gene sequence: CDR1 MNHEY, CDR2 SVGAGI. CDR3 length equals 16 residues. Trimming left V 5 bases short and J 4 bases short, with 20 bases between. CDR3 in DNA: TGTGCCAGCAGTCAACGGGACGGGACCACTGCCTATGGCTACACCTTC. This gives the protein CASSQRDGTTAYGYTF.

The rearrangement uses TRBV3-1 and TRBJ2-5; weak D call: TRBD2 (5 bases). The CDR3 is 16 residues long. The V end was cut by 1 base, the J end by 1 base, with 13 bases between. Germline-derived CDR1 and CDR2 are LGHDT and YNNKEL (reference sequence). The CDR3 DNA sequence: TGTGCCAGCAGCCAAGCCCCACTAGTTCGCCAAGAGACCCAGTACTTC. Protein: CASSQAPLVRQETQYF.

A remark on this clonotype: The junction shows a germline mismatch at one end, possibly a read error. The chain uses TRBV29-1 and TRBJ2-1; a weak D match, TRBD2 (6 bases). The germline CDR1 and CDR2 sequences are SQVTM and ANQGSEA. CDR3 length: 10 amino acids. CDR3 residues: CCVSGDEQFF. The DNA for the CDR3 is TGCTGCGTGTCGGGGGATGAGCAGTTCTTC.

This clonotype was observed a few times. The chain joins TRBV12-3 or TRBV12-4 to TRBJ2-1, with 13 bases fitting TRBD2. The CDR3 length is 20 residues. After removal of 5 bases from V and 1 base from J, the junction contained 14 bases not matched to a gene. CDR3 residues: CASSPGGLAGVLGSYNEQFF. In DNA, the CDR3 is TGTGCCAGCAGTCCGGGAGGACTAGCGGGAGTATTAGGGTCCTACAATGAGCAGTTCTTC.

This clonotype was counted a few times. The chain joins TRBV25-1 to TRBJ2-1; TRBD2 matches 12 bases. The CDR3 covers 15 residues. Per the germline V gene, CDR1 is MGHDK and CDR2 is SYGVNS. After removal of 3 bases from V and 10 bases from J, the junction contained 7 bases not matched to a gene. As DNA, the CDR3 is TGTGCCAGCAGTGACACACGGACTAGCGGGACCGAGCAGTTCTTC. Translation: CASSDTRTSGTEQFF.

The chain is built from TRBV30 and TRBJ1-2, with D unclear. V was trimmed by 7 bases and J by 4 bases, leaving 10 bases between them. Germline V CDR1 and CDR2: GTSNPN, SVGIG (reference sequence). This CDR3 has 11 amino acids. CDR3 in DNA: TGTGCCTCCCCCGGCACCTATGGCTACACCTTC. Its protein product is CASPGTYGYTF. Variable domain in full (rest from reference TRBV30 and TRBJ1-2): SQTIHQWPATLVQPVGSPLSLECTVEGTSNPNLYWYRQAAGRGLQLLFYSVGIGQISSEVPQNLSASRPQDRQFILSSKKLLLSDSGFYLCASPGTYGYTFGSGTRLTVV.

The gene calls are TRBV20-1 and TRBJ2-7, with a possible D match to TRBD2 (6 bases). Trimming pared 8 bases from V and 2 bases from J, leaving 13 bases between. Germline CDR1 DFQATT, CDR2 SNEGSKA (reference sequence). The CDR3 has 12 residues. The CDR3 reads CSSAGNTYEQYF. The DNA for the CDR3 is TGCAGTTCGGCGGGGAACACCTACGAGCAGTACTTC.

This clonotype appeared a few times. The gene calls are TRBV12-3 or TRBV12-4 and TRBJ1-1; weak D call: TRBD1 (6 bases). V was cut by 3 bases and J by 1 base, with 12 bases left in between. The CDR3 is 15 residues long. The CDR3, as DNA: TGTGCCAGCAGTTTGATAGGGGGGTCGAACACTGAAGCTTTCTTT. It codes for CASSLIGGSNTEAFF.

This clonotype was counted at least ten times. The V and J genes are TRBV6-2 or TRBV6-3 and TRBJ1-2; D is perhaps TRBD1 (6 bases). From germline, CDR1 is MNHEY and CDR2 SVGEGT. The V end was cut by 0 bases, the J end by 7 bases, with 21 bases between. The CDR3 spans 17 residues. In DNA, the CDR3 is TGTGCCAGCAGTTACTCCGGACTCCGGGACACGGAACGTGGCTACACCTTC. Residues: CASSYSGLRDTERGYTF.

This clonotype was seen at least ten times. The chain has TRBV10-3 and TRBJ2-7, with 8 positions matching TRBD2. The germline gives CDR1 ENHRY, CDR2 SYGVKD. V shed 0 bases, J shed 3 bases, and the junction held 7 bases outside the gene matches. This CDR3 region has 16 residues. This CDR3 reads CAISESLGAGVYEQYF. The CDR3 coding sequence is TGTGCCATCAGTGAGTCTTTGGGAGCGGGAGTCTACGAGCAGTACTTC.

This clonotype has only a few counts. The V and J genes are TRBV7-2 and TRBJ2-7; TRBD2 might be the D (6 bases). The V gene's germline CDR1 is SGHTA and CDR2 FQGNSA. V was pared by 5 bases and J by 4 bases, with 18 bases between. This CDR3 is built from 15 residues. The CDR3 reads CASSPRGGVGYEQYF. CDR3 DNA sequence: TGTGCCAGCAGCCCGCGGGGCGGAGTAGGATACGAGCAGTACTTC.

In its sample, this clonotype was seen a few times. This chain uses TRBV5-6 with TRBJ2-1; D is perhaps TRBD1 (6 bases). Germline CDR1 reads SGHDT; CDR2 reads YYEEEE. The CDR3 runs to 13 residues. V lost 4 bases, J lost 11 bases, and 16 bases lay in between. CDR3 DNA sequence: TGTGCCAGCAGCCCCAGGGACACGGCGAAGCAGTTCTTC. As protein: CASSPRDTAKQFF.

The chain links TRBV5-4 to TRBJ2-1; no reliable D call. CDR3 length: 15 amino acids. Germline V gene data show CDR1 as SGHNT and CDR2 as YYREEE (reference sequence). V was pared by 5 bases and J by 7 bases, with 19 bases between. This CDR3 reads CASRRATSTQNEQFF. CDR3 sequence (DNA): TGTGCCAGCAGAAGAGCGACGAGCACGCAGAATGAGCAGTTCTTC.